The clone carrying this T cell receptor beta chain has a count of ten or more. What it binds is unknown. The data were obtained in a study of blood T cells in healthy people across ages. For the second PCR, which ran for about 7 to 11 cycles, a sample-barcoded 5' primer and a J-beta primer mix were used. TCRdb analysed the 5' RACE reads with MiXCR anew, one entry per CDR3 protein. The sample yields over a million distinct CDR3 sequences, approximately 25% seen once. The study, taken as a whole, reports: Unsorted PBMCs prevented conclusive naive versus antigen-experienced comparison.

The J segment lost 2 bases and the V segment lost 3 bases, leaving 3 bases of the junction unmatched. This CDR3 has 14 amino acids. The germline V gene has CDR1 SGHTA and CDR2 FQGNSA. This sample was also put to use in a study of T cells of mothers and their children. This second study notes: The donor cohort consisted of a few healthy Caucasian mothers and their six children. Related mother-child pairs showed slightly, non-significantly higher overlap than unrelated pairs.

The sequence came from a girl aged 2 to 10 in good health. The sequencing input was blood. The gene calls are TRBV7-2 and TRBJ2-7, with TRBD2 identical over 8 bases. The CDR3 spells CASSFVAGPYEQYF. CDR3 DNA: TGTGCCAGCAGCTTTGTAGCGGGACCCTACGAGCAGTACTTC.